This TCR beta chain is drawn from a study of blood T cell repertoires in COVID-19. Trimming cost V 4 bases and J 10 bases; bases outside gene matches: 7. Germline V gives CDR1 MDHEN, CDR2 SYDVKM. The CDR3 loop spans 14 amino acids. Clones were sequenced by immunoSEQ multiplex PCR, and TCRdb holds only the in-frame ones, with some missing. The repertoire has tens of thousands of clones, 87% of them found once; the top ten carry around a fifth. The rearrangement links TRBV28 to TRBJ1-6, with 7 bases aligning to TRBD1. The sequence derives from a woman older than 75 with acute or convalescent COVID-19. What was sequenced was peripheral blood. The CDR3 DNA sequence: TGTGCCAGCAGTTCCGGGACAGTTTGGTCACCCCTCCACTTT. It translates to CASSSGTVWSPLHF.